The 29 T cell receptor beta chains reported below all come from one sample, sequenced in a study of T cells after yellow fever vaccination. Via MiXCR, TCRdb re-called the 5' RACE reads, giving one row per CDR3 protein. This sample has 280,000 or so distinct CDR3 sequences, with 8.5% to 10% found just once. The specimen comprised CD4+ T cells sorted from PBMCs, sampled 5 days after the yellow fever booster vaccination. These receptors all come from a man between 18 and 29 years old who received the YFV17D yellow fever vaccine.

The rearrangement links TRBV19 to TRBJ1-5; D remains ambiguous. The ends were cut back, 5 bases at V and 0 bases at J, with 11 bases in the middle. Germline values: CDR1 LNHDA, CDR2 SQIVND (reference sequence). The CDR3 consists of 15 residues. CDR3 bases: TGTGCCAGTAGTTGGTCAGCCTATAGCAATCAGCCCCAGCATTTT. This translates into CASSWSAYSNQPQHF.

This clonotype appeared a few times. The chain links TRBV4-3 to TRBJ2-1; weak D call: TRBD1 (6 bases). With 3 bases removed from V and 8 bases from J, the gap between germline ends came to 14 bases. This CDR3 has 14 residues. CDR1 is LGHNA and CDR2 is YSLEER in the germline V gene. CDR3 in DNA: TGCGCCAGCAGCCAGAACAGGGAATCTTATGAGCAGTTCTTC. It specifies CASSQNRESYEQFF.

This clonotype occurred a few times. This CDR3 reads CASRQGFRTDTQYF. The CDR3 nucleotides are TGTGCCAGCAGACAGGGGTTCCGCACAGATACGCAGTATTTT. The V call is TRBV16, the J call TRBJ2-3; 7 bases agree with TRBD1. The CDR3 length is 14 residues. CDR1 and CDR2 (germline): KGHSY, FQNENV. Trimming removed 6 bases from V and 1 base from J; junction bases left unmatched: 4.

The chain carries TRBV7-2 and TRBJ2-4; 10 bases are shared with TRBD2. V dropped 2 bases and J dropped 2; count of bases not matched to a gene: 3. The CDR3 is 16 amino acids. Per germline, CDR1 SGHTA and CDR2 FQGNSA. CDR3 DNA sequence: TGTGCCAGCAGCTTAAGCGGGGGGGCACCCAAAAACATTCAGTACTTC. Amino acid sequence: CASSLSGGAPKNIQYF.

The genes are TRBV6-2 or TRBV6-3 and TRBJ2-5; D is undetermined. The V and J ends lost 0 bases and 5 bases respectively, with 4 bases between them. The CDR3 length is 12 residues. CDR1 is MNHEY and CDR2 is SVGEGT in the germline V gene. The CDR3 DNA follows: TGTGCCAGCAGTTACTCCTGGGAGACCCAGTACTTC. It encodes CASSYSWETQYF.

This clonotype was counted between two and nine times. J is TRBJ2-1 and V is TRBV29-1, with no clear D. From germline, CDR1 is SQVTM and CDR2 ANQGSEA. The CDR3 consists of 12 residues. Trimming pared 2 bases from V and 8 bases from J, leaving 10 bases between. CDR3 sequence reads: CSVEWWGYEQFF. In nucleotides, the CDR3 is TGCAGCGTTGAATGGTGGGGATATGAGCAGTTCTTC.

This rearrangement joins TRBV2 to TRBJ2-3, with D unresolved. The CDR3 consists of 10 residues. Trimming pared 8 bases from V and 8 bases from J, leaving 8 bases between. Germline CDR1 and CDR2: SNHLY and FYNNEI. CDR3 protein: CASRAVTQYF. The CDR3 nucleotides read TGTGCCAGCCGAGCCGTTACGCAGTATTTT.

With regard to this clonotype: The junction departs from the called germline gene at one end, perhaps through a read error. This chain joins TRBV12-3 or TRBV12-4 and TRBJ1-5, with 8 bases identical to TRBD1. The CDR3 sequence is 15 residues long. The CDR3 here is CASRFQTGENQPQHF. For the CDR3, the DNA is TGTGCCAGCCGTTTCCAGACAGGGGAGAATCAGCCCCAGCATTTT.

The chain recombines TRBV5-1 with TRBJ1-2; D unresolved. The CDR3 runs 15 residues. Trimming left V 2 bases short and J 5 bases short, with 16 bases between. Germline CDR1 reads SGHRS; CDR2 reads YFSETQ. The CDR3 here is CASSLRQPPTYGYTF. CDR3 in DNA: TGCGCCAGCAGCTTACGGCAACCCCCTACTTATGGCTACACCTTC.

The chain joins TRBV4-3 to TRBJ2-1; D unclear. Looked up from germline, CDR1 is LGHNA and CDR2 is YSLEER. This CDR3 spans 13 amino acids. The V end was cut by 3 bases, the J end by 4 bases, with 7 bases between. CDR3 protein: CASSQTQYNEQFF. The CDR3 DNA follows: TGCGCCAGCAGCCAGACGCAATACAATGAGCAGTTCTTC.

The chain carries TRBV9 and TRBJ2-1; D is unclear. The CDR3 is made up of 12 amino acids. CDR1 SGDLS and CDR2 YYNGEE come from the germline V gene. V was shortened by 3 bases and J by 4 bases, with 5 bases between the two germline ends. CDR3 region: CASSGNYNEQFF. The CDR3, as DNA: TGTGCCAGCAGCGGGAATTACAATGAGCAGTTCTTC.

This clonotype was found a few times. V usage is TRBV18 and J usage is TRBJ2-1; D gene uncertain. Trimming left V 3 bases short and J 0 bases short, with 12 bases between. CDR3 length: 16 amino acids. The germline gives CDR1 KGHSH, CDR2 LQKENI. CDR3 nucleotides: TGTGCCAGCTCACCCGGAATGACGAGCTCCTACAATGAGCAGTTCTTC. Amino acid sequence: CASSPGMTSSYNEQFF.

Comments on this clonotype: A junction boundary mismatches the germline segment, possibly from a read error. The V call is TRBV4-1, the J call TRBJ2-6; unclear D gene. Germline V gene lookup returns CDR1 MGHRA and CDR2 YSYEKL. The CDR3 loop spans 17 amino acids. The CDR3 coding sequence is TGCGCCGGCAGCCAAGATACAGTGACGTCTGGGGCCAACGTCCTGACTTTC. Encoded protein: CAGSQDTVTSGANVLTF.

The chain joins TRBV7-8 to TRBJ2-7, with D perhaps TRBD2 (7 bases). The length of the CDR3 is 13 residues. Germline CDR1 SGHVS, CDR2 FQNEAQ. Trimming removed 5 bases at V and 7 bases at J, with 15 bases between. DNA for the CDR3: TGTGCCAGCAGCACGGGGGGCCCAGAGGAGCAGTACGTC. Translating gives CASSTGGPEEQYV.

This clonotype was detected many times. This sequence joins TRBV3-1 and TRBJ2-3; TRBD2 is a possible D gene (5 bases). CDR1 is LGHDT, CDR2 YNNKEL, per germline (reference sequence). V lost 3 bases and J 1 base, leaving 11 bases between the germline ends. This CDR3 has 15 amino acids. In DNA form, the CDR3 reads TGTGCCAGCAGCCAGGATTTTAGCGGCACAGATACGCAGTATTTT. It codes for CASSQDFSGTDTQYF.

This clonotype was observed many times. V is TRBV20-1 and J is TRBJ2-7; a possible D gene is TRBD2 (5 bases). Deletions cut 6 bases from V and 0 bases from J, with 18 bases between. The CDR3 sequence is 15 residues long. From germline, CDR1 is DFQATT and CDR2 SNEGSKA (reference sequence). The CDR3 reads CSATFRGPRSYEQYV. The CDR3 bases are TGCAGTGCCACCTTTCGGGGTCCTCGCTCCTACGAGCAGTACGTC.

This clonotype was seen a few times. The CDR3 loop is CASSWDRYYEQYF. The CDR3 region has the DNA TGTGCCAGCAGTTGGGACAGGTACTACGAGCAGTACTTC. The gene calls are TRBV27 and TRBJ2-7, with 8 nucleotides matching TRBD1. The germline CDR1 and CDR2 sequences are MNHEY and SMNVEV (reference sequence). The J segment lost 3 bases and the V segment lost 4 bases, leaving 2 bases of the junction unmatched. CDR3 length equals 13 residues.

The chain joins TRBV24-1 to TRBJ1-1, with no clear D. V was pared by 6 bases and J by 5 bases, with 12 bases between. The germline V gene has CDR1 KGHDR and CDR2 SFDVKD. CDR3 length equals 13 residues. The CDR3 spells CATSLGSRTEAFF. The CDR3 DNA is TGTGCCACCAGTCTGGGATCGAGGACTGAAGCTTTCTTT.

This clonotype was seen more than once but under ten times. The chain recombines TRBV9 with TRBJ2-2, with TRBD1 identical over 9 bases. Germline V CDR1 and CDR2: SGDLS, YYNGEE. This CDR3 has 16 amino acids. V was pared by 0 bases and J by 7 bases, with 7 bases of the junction left unmatched. This CDR3 reads CASSVASGQGIGELFF. Here the CDR3 DNA reads TGTGCCAGCAGCGTAGCGTCGGGACAGGGAATCGGGGAGCTGTTTTTT.

This clonotype occurred a few times. This sequence joins TRBV7-7 and TRBJ2-1; 8 nucleotides line up with TRBD1. Germline V gene sequence: CDR1 SSHAT, CDR2 FNYEAQ (reference sequence). J lost 7 bases, V lost 3 bases, and 2 bases had no gene match. This CDR3 has 13 residues. Here the CDR3 DNA reads TGTGCCAGCAGCTTGGACAGGGTAAATGAGCAGTTCTTC. This gives the protein CASSLDRVNEQFF.

The chain has TRBV2 and TRBJ2-4; D may be TRBD1 or TRBD2 (6 bases each). The CDR3 loop spans 14 amino acids. The germline V and J ends were trimmed by 6 bases and 6 bases, with 15 bases remaining between them. The germline gives CDR1 SNHLY, CDR2 FYNNEI. The CDR3 spells CASRNREVRNIQYF. The CDR3 bases are TGTGCCAGCAGGAACAGGGAGGTGCGAAACATTCAGTACTTC.

The sample holds a few counts of this clonotype. The chain uses TRBV20-1 and TRBJ2-1; 11 nucleotides align to TRBD2. V shed 3 bases and J 0 bases; nucleotides not matched to a gene: 16. CDR1 DFQATT and CDR2 SNEGSKA come from the germline V gene (reference sequence). The CDR3 runs to 20 residues. In DNA form, the CDR3 reads TGCAGTGCTAGGGCTAAGAGGCTAGCGGGGGGTTCCTACTCCTACAATGAGCAGTTCTTC. Protein: CSARAKRLAGGSYSYNEQFF.

This clonotype was detected only a few times. CDR3 in DNA: TGTGCCAGCAGTATTGGAGGGGGCAAGGGTTCACCCCTCCACTTT. This translates into CASSIGGGKGSPLHF. The V call is TRBV7-8, the J call TRBJ1-6; 7 bases fit TRBD1. This CDR3 is built from 15 residues. The V gene's germline CDR1 is SGHVS and CDR2 FQNEAQ. J was trimmed by 9 bases and V by 6 bases; bases with no gene match: 11. The full variable domain, completed using reference TRBV7-8 and TRBJ1-6, is GAGVSQSPRYKVAKRGQDVALRCDPISGHVSLFWYQQALGQGPEFLTYFQNEAQLDKSGLPSDRFFAERPEGSVSTLKIQRTQQEDSAVYLCASSIGGGKGSPLHFGNGTRLTVT.

In its sample, this clonotype was seen a few times. This sequence joins TRBV5-1 and TRBJ2-2, with D unclear. The V end was cut by 1 base, the J end by 1 base, with 5 bases between. The V gene's germline CDR1 is SGHRS and CDR2 YFSETQ. This CDR3 has 14 amino acids. CDR3 coding DNA: TGCGCCAGCAGCTTGATAGGGAACACCGGGGAGCTGTTTTTT. It encodes CASSLIGNTGELFF.

The chain carries TRBV19 and TRBJ1-1; possible D gene TRBD1, 6 bases. The germline V and J ends were trimmed by 6 bases and 0 bases, with 11 bases remaining between them. From germline, CDR1 is LNHDA and CDR2 SQIVND (reference sequence). The CDR3 covers 14 residues. CDR3: CASRFGTMNTEAFF. As DNA, the CDR3 is TGTGCCAGTAGGTTCGGGACAATGAACACTGAAGCTTTCTTT. The whole variable domain, remainder taken from reference TRBV19 and TRBJ1-1, is DGGITQSPKYLFRKEGQNVTLSCEQNLNHDAMYWYRQDPGQGLRLIYYSQIVNDFQKGDIAEGYSVSREKKESFPLTVTSAQKNPTAFYLCASRFGTMNTEAFFGQGTRLTVV.

The J gene is TRBJ1-2, the V gene TRBV6-5; no clear D gene. Deletions cut 2 bases from V and 2 bases from J, with 9 bases between. The V gene's germline CDR1 is MNHEY and CDR2 SVGAGI. The CDR3 covers 14 residues. The CDR3 sequence is CASSYAGNNYGYTF. CDR3 nucleotides: TGTGCCAGCAGTTACGCGGGGAACAACTATGGCTACACCTTC.

This clonotype was seen a handful of times. This chain connects TRBV5-1 to TRBJ2-7; tentative D call: TRBD1 (6 bases). The CDR3 contains 13 residues. Germline-derived CDR1 and CDR2 are SGHRS and YFSETQ. Between the trimmed V and J ends, which lost 6 bases and 3 bases, there was a span of 13 bases. The CDR3: CASTYGQSYEQYF. DNA of the CDR3: TGCGCCAGCACATATGGACAGAGCTACGAGCAGTACTTC.

V gene TRBV6-2 or TRBV6-3 combines with J gene TRBJ1-5; D possibly corresponds to TRBD1 (5 bases). Trimming took off 5 bases at V and 6 bases at J, with 17 bases between the two ends. Germline V gene lookup returns CDR1 MNHEY and CDR2 SVGEGT. The length of the CDR3 is 15 residues. For the CDR3, the DNA is TGTGCCAGCAGTGACCAGGGTGCGAGTGGTCAGCCCCAGCATTTT. Protein: CASSDQGASGQPQHF.

This clonotype has only a few counts. The V and J genes are TRBV24-1 and TRBJ2-3; 8 bases agree with TRBD2. The trim removed 0 bases at V and 2 bases at J, leaving 9 bases unmatched. The CDR3 consists of 18 residues. The germline gives CDR1 KGHDR, CDR2 SFDVKD. CDR3 sequence: CATSDLPPSGGSTDTQYF. In nucleotides, the CDR3 is TGTGCCACCAGTGATTTGCCGCCCAGCGGGGGTTCCACAGATACGCAGTATTTT.